This T cell receptor beta chain derives from a study of control samples from healthy donors and cancer patients. Germline CDR1 is MDHEN and CDR2 is SYDVKM. This CDR3 is 15 amino acids long. Trimming at V came to 7 bases and at J to 5 bases, leaving 8 bases not matched to a gene. Sequencing was performed with immunoSEQ multiplex PCR; in TCRdb, only in-frame clones are kept and a portion is missing. This sample has a few hundred thousand clones, with 80% to 95% found just once. The material sequenced was PBMCs. The rearrangement uses TRBV28 and TRBJ1-4, with 9 nucleotides matching TRBD1. This clonotype was sampled from a man in his forties or fifties with head and neck cancer. The CDR3 region is CASTTGDRANEKLFF. The DNA of the CDR3 is TGTGCCAGCACCACTGGGGACAGGGCCAATGAAAAACTGTTTTTT.